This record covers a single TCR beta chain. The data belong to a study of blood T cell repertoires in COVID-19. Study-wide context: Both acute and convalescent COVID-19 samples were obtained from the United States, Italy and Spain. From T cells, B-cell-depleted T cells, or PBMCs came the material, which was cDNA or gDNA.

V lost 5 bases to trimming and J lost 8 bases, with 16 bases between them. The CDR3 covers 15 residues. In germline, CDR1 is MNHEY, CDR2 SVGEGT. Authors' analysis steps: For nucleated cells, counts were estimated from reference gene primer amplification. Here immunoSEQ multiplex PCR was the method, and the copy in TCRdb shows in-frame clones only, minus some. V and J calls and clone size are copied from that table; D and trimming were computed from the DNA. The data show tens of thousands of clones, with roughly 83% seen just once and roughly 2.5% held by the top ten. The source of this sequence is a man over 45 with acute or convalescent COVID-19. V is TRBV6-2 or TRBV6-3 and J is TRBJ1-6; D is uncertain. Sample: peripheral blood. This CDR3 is CASSTKTNGDSPLHF. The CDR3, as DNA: TGTGCCAGCAGTACCAAGACCAACGGAGATTCACCCCTCCACTTT.